Sequencing of this T cell receptor beta chain was carried out in a study of T cells in Graves' hyperthyroidism and ophthalmopathy. A note on this clonotype: Its target is unknown.

Authors of the study amplified TCR beta CDR3 regions from RNA transcripts. First-round RT-PCR with HTBI primers amplified the TCR CDR3 region. TCRdb independently ran MiXCR on the multiplex PCR reads; one entry per CDR3 protein. This table holds a few hundred thousand distinct CDR3 sequences, approximately 15% found once. Whole-study findings and limits: Model-based prediction identified ophthalmopathy a median about 6 months prior to its onset. The majority of expanded thyroid clonotypes above 0.001 also appeared in blood.

The V gene's germline CDR1 is MNHNS and CDR2 SASEGT. This CDR3 has 15 residues. After removal of 3 bases from V and 0 bases from J, the junction contained 1 base not matched to a gene. Orbital computed tomography, thyroid ultrasound, serum thyroxine and TRAb, and clinical symptoms together informed the diagnoses. The sequence was collected from a woman aged 18-35 years with Graves' hyperthyroidism that later progressed to Graves' ophthalmopathy. Sequencing input: blood. The J gene is TRBJ1-4, the V gene TRBV6-1, with 7 bases fitting TRBD1. CDR3 amino acids: CASSDGTATNEKLFF. CDR3 nucleotide sequence: TGTGCCAGCAGTGACGGGACAGCAACTAATGAAAAACTGTTTTTT.